Listed below are T cell receptor beta chains from one sample, sequenced in a study of PD-1 blockade in classical Hodgkin lymphoma. Assay: immunoSEQ multiplex PCR; the TCRdb copy retains only in-frame clones and omits some. Of approximately 4,200 clones listed, around 90% are singletons. The starting material was CD4+ T cells from blood, obtained at baseline. Source of these receptors: a human donor with classical Hodgkin lymphoma. Both conserved end residues are part of each CDR3. A D gene is named only where the DNA matches it firmly. Some rows have no size entry. The others give once, few or many, or a class for an expanded clone.

DNA,CDR3,V,size,J,D
TGCGCCAGCAGCTCGAATTCCAGGTCGACTAACTATGGCTACACCTTC,CASSSNSRSTNYGYTF,TRBV5-1,NA,TRBJ1-2,NA
TGCGCCAGCAGCCCGGGACAGTCAACTTTACCCCTCCACTTT,CASSPGQSTLPLHF,TRBV5-1,few,TRBJ1-6,TRBD1
TGTGCCAGCAGCTCCTTCGCCTACACTGGCTACACCTTC,CASSSFAYTGYTF,TRBV13,NA,TRBJ1-2,NA
TGTGCCAGCAGCGCATCCGGGACAGGGGGCATATATGGCTACACCTTC,CASSASGTGGIYGYTF,TRBV7-9,NA,TRBJ1-2,TRBD1
TGCGCCAGCAGCGTCGACAGCAACAATGAGCAGTTCTTC,CASSVDSNNEQFF,TRBV5-1,NA,TRBJ2-1,NA
TGTGCCAGCAGCTTAGCAGACAGGGTTCGTACCGGGGAGCTGTTTTTT,CASSLADRVRTGELFF,TRBV7-2,NA,TRBJ2-2,TRBD1
TGTGCCAGCAGCTTTGCTGGGGCTGGAAACACCATATATTTT,CASSFAGAGNTIYF,TRBV7-9,NA,TRBJ1-3,NA
TGTGCCAGCAGTCCTCTAGGGGACGGAAAGAATGAGCAGTTCTTC,CASSPLGDGKNEQFF,TRBV27,NA,TRBJ2-1,NA
TGTGCCAGCAGTCAGACCTACGAGCAGTACTTC,CASSQTYEQYF,TRBV6-9,once,TRBJ2-7,NA
TGCGCCAGCAGCTTGGAAGGGGGTTCTGAAGCTTTCTTT,CASSLEGGSEAFF,TRBV5-1,NA,TRBJ1-1,NA
TGTGCCAGCAGTTATGAGACTTCCTACGAGCAGTACTTC,CASSYETSYEQYF,TRBV6-6,NA,TRBJ2-7,NA
TGTGCCACCACAGGGGGAGCTTACGAGCAGTACTTC,CATTGGAYEQYF,TRBV25-1,NA,TRBJ2-7,TRBD1
TGTGCCAGCAGCTTGGGACAGAGACTCACAGATACGCAGTATTTT,CASSLGQRLTDTQYF,TRBV5-5,NA,TRBJ2-3,NA
TGCGCCAGCAGCTTAGGGGGCGCCGGGAACACTGAAGCTTTCTTT,CASSLGGAGNTEAFF,TRBV5-1,once,TRBJ1-1,TRBD1
TGTGCCAGCAGCAAAGCAGACGGGAACATCAATCAGCCCCAGCATTTT,CASSKADGNINQPQHF,TRBV21-1,NA,TRBJ1-5,NA
TGTGCCGGGGCCCGGGCAGATACGCAGTATTTT,CAGARADTQYF,TRBV30,NA,TRBJ2-3,NA
TGCGCCAGCAGCTTCCAGGGGACTACTCCTCAAGAGACCCAGTACTTC,CASSFQGTTPQETQYF,TRBV5-1,NA,TRBJ2-5,NA
TGTGCCAGCAGCTTGGCCGGCCGGGACACCAACGAGCAGTACTTC,CASSLAGRDTNEQYF,TRBV5-6,NA,TRBJ2-7,NA
TGCGCCAGCAGCTTGGAAGCAGGGTTCAGCACCTTC,CASSLEAGFSTF,TRBV5-1,NA,TRBJ1-2,NA
TGTGCCAGCAGGAGGCTGACAGTTCCCACCGGGGAGCTGTTTTTT,CASRRLTVPTGELFF,TRBV6-1,NA,TRBJ2-2,NA
TGCGCCAGCAGCGGCCAATCGAACACTGAAGCTTTCTTT,CASSGQSNTEAFF,TRBV5-1,NA,TRBJ1-1,NA
TGTGCCAGCAGTTTACTAGCGGGGGCCATCACAGATACGCAGTATTTT,CASSLLAGAITDTQYF,TRBV28,NA,TRBJ2-3,TRBD2
TGTGCCAGCAGGCGGGACAACTACGAGCAGTACTTC,CASRRDNYEQYF,TRBV6-5,NA,TRBJ2-7,NA
TGTGCCAGCAGGTTTGGGGCCAACGTCCTGACTTTC,CASRFGANVLTF,TRBV7-2,NA,TRBJ2-6,NA
TGTGCCAGCAGTCGAAGGGGAACCGGGGAGCTGTTTTTT,CASSRRGTGELFF,TRBV2,NA,TRBJ2-2,NA
TGCGCCAGCAGCTTGGAGTTTGGGGATGAAAAACTGTTTTTT,CASSLEFGDEKLFF,TRBV5-1,NA,TRBJ1-4,NA
TGTGCCAGCAGCATAAACCGGGAACCTTATCAGCCCCAGCATTTT,CASSINREPYQPQHF,TRBV7-2,NA,TRBJ1-5,NA
TGCGCCAGCAGCTTAGGGAGGGAAGGTGAAAAACTGTTTTTT,CASSLGREGEKLFF,TRBV5-1,NA,TRBJ1-4,NA
TGTGCCAGTACCGTCACAGGGCCAACATCTGGAAACACCATATATTTT,CASTVTGPTSGNTIYF,TRBV19,once,TRBJ1-3,NA
TGTGCCAGCAGCGTTAACAGTGCCTCTGGCACTGAAGCTTTCTTT,CASSVNSASGTEAFF,TRBV9,NA,TRBJ1-1,NA
TGTGCCAGCAGCTTGGGTGGGACAGGGTCCTACGAGCAGTACTTC,CASSLGGTGSYEQYF,TRBV5-4,NA,TRBJ2-7,TRBD1